One and the same sample provided the 31 T cell receptor beta chains below, sequenced in a study of blood T cell repertoires in COVID-19. Assay: immunoSEQ multiplex PCR; the TCRdb copy retains only in-frame clones and omits some. The table shows under 120,000 clones, with approximately 85% occurring only once. Sequenced: peripheral blood. The receptor set was obtained from a human donor in a cohort sampled during active COVID-19.

About this clone: Other DNA sequences in this sample translate to the same CDR3. This chain uses TRBV5-6 with TRBJ1-1; TRBD1 might be the D (5 bases). Per germline, CDR1 SGHDT and CDR2 YYEEEE. V lost 1 base to trimming and J lost 5 bases, with 6 bases between them. CDR3 size: 12 residues. CDR3 DNA: TGTGCCAGCAGCTTGAGGGGTACTGAAGCTTTCTTT. This translates into CASSLRGTEAFF.

In DNA, the CDR3 is TGTGCCATCAGTTCAGGGGATTCTAACTATGGCTACACCTTC. Protein product: CAISSGDSNYGYTF. The J gene is TRBJ1-2, the V gene TRBV10-3, with D possibly being TRBD1 (6 bases). The CDR3 loop spans 14 amino acids. CDR1 and CDR2 from the germline V gene are ENHRY and SYGVKD. Trimming cost V 5 bases and J 0 bases, with 10 bases left between them.

The chain joins TRBV6-5 to TRBJ1-5; tentative D call: TRBD1 (6 bases). This CDR3 contains 15 residues. Germline lookup yields CDR1 MNHEY and CDR2 SVGAGI. Trimming shortened V by 6 bases and J by 1 base, and 13 bases separated the two germline ends. Here the CDR3 DNA reads TGTGCCAGCAGGTCGGACAGAAGAAGCAATCAGCCCCAGCATTTT. This translates into CASRSDRRSNQPQHF.

The rearrangement joins TRBV2 to TRBJ2-1; 7 bases are a match to TRBD2. CDR1 is SNHLY, CDR2 FYNNEI, per germline. The J segment lost 3 bases and the V segment lost 2 bases, leaving 1 base of the junction unmatched. The length of the CDR3 is 14 residues. CDR3 loop: CASSEREDYNEQFF. The DNA for the CDR3 is TGTGCCAGCAGTGAACGGGAGGACTACAATGAGCAGTTCTTC.

V gene TRBV5-1 combines with J gene TRBJ2-7, with 7 nucleotides matching TRBD1. Germline V gene sequence: CDR1 SGHRS, CDR2 YFSETQ. J lost 3 bases, V lost 5 bases, and 11 bases had no gene match. The CDR3 totals 15 residues. This CDR3 is CASRTRQGDNYEQYF. CDR3 coding DNA: TGCGCCAGCAGGACTCGACAGGGCGATAACTACGAGCAGTACTTC.

This rearrangement joins TRBV6-2 or TRBV6-3 to TRBJ2-7, with D tentatively TRBD1 (6 bases). V was cut by 6 bases and J by 7 bases, with 13 bases left in between. Per the germline V gene, CDR1 is MNHEY and CDR2 is SVGEGT. The CDR3 consists of 12 residues. This chain's CDR3 is CASSNTGYEQYF. CDR3 in DNA: TGTGCCAGCAGCAACACAGGGTATGAGCAGTACTTC.

The table lists this clone with a count of one. The CDR3 bases are TGTGCCAGAAGCTTGTCACTGAATAGCAATCAGCCCCAGCATTTT. Translation: CARSLSLNSNQPQHF. The V and J genes are TRBV5-3 and TRBJ1-5; D is unresolved. TRBV5-3 belongs to the ORF category, with a function that is uncertain. V was pared by 1 base and J by 0 bases, with 8 bases between. The length of the CDR3 is 15 residues.

The chain recombines TRBV6-5 with TRBJ2-2, with D uncertain. CDR1 and CDR2 (germline): MNHEY, SVGAGI. Trimming took 6 bases from V and 5 from J, leaving 13 bases between them. The CDR3 has 14 amino acids. As DNA, the CDR3 is TGTGCCAGCAGGCCGATTGGGCAAACCGGGGAGCTGTTTTTT. Amino acids: CASRPIGQTGELFF.

As for this clone: One end of the junction varies from germline; a read error may be responsible. This chain joins TRBV5-6 and TRBJ1-2, with TRBD1 as a possible D gene (6 bases). Germline V lookup: CDR1 SGHDT, CDR2 YYEEEE. CDR3 size: 11 residues. The CDR3 DNA is TGTGCCAGCAGCACACATGGGGGCTCCACCTTC. It specifies CASSTHGGSTF. Supplemented by reference TRBV5-6 and TRBJ1-2, the full variable domain reads DAGVTQSPTHLIKTRGQQVTLRCSPKSGHDTVSWYQQALGQGPQFIFQYYEEEERQRGNFPDRFSGHQFPNYSSELNVNALLLGDSALYLCASSTHGGSTFGSGTRLTVV.

The V and J genes are TRBV30 and TRBJ1-3; D may be TRBD1 (6 bases). The germline V gene encodes CDR1 GTSNPN and CDR2 SVGIG (reference sequence). Trimming stripped 3 bases from V and 5 bases from J, with 17 bases between. The CDR3 is made up of 15 amino acids. This CDR3 reads CAWRPASGERNTIYF. For the CDR3, the DNA is TGTGCCTGGAGGCCCGCCTCAGGGGAGAGAAACACCATATATTTT.

The chain couples TRBV3-1 (or the pseudogene TRBV3-2) to TRBJ2-5; TRBD1 agrees at 8 bases. This CDR3 spans 16 amino acids. The V segment lost 0 bases and the J segment 4 bases; nucleotides outside the gene matches: 7. CDR1 and CDR2 (germline): LGHDT, YNNKEL (reference sequence). CDR3 DNA sequence: TGTGCCAGCAGCCAAGATGTGGGAACAGGGGGAGAGACCCAGTACTTC. Residues: CASSQDVGTGGETQYF.

The chain couples TRBV3-1 (or the pseudogene TRBV3-2) to TRBJ1-6; D is possibly TRBD1 (6 bases). With 2 bases removed from V and 7 bases from J, the gap between germline ends came to 12 bases. Per germline, CDR1 LGHDT and CDR2 YNNKEL (reference sequence). There are 15 residues in the CDR3. CDR3 sequence reads: CASSQMGAQNSPLHF. The DNA of the CDR3 is TGTGCCAGCAGCCAAATGGGGGCGCAGAATTCACCCCTCCACTTT.

The rearrangement links TRBV19 to TRBJ2-3, with a possible D match to TRBD1 (5 bases). Germline V gene sequence: CDR1 LNHDA, CDR2 SQIVND (reference sequence). CDR3 length equals 14 residues. The V end lost 5 bases, the J end lost 2 bases, and 11 bases lay between the germline ends. CDR3 loop: CASSVSTATDTQYF. Here the CDR3 DNA reads TGTGCCAGTAGTGTTTCGACAGCCACAGATACGCAGTATTTT.

In this sample, this clone turned up a few times. This chain joins TRBV7-9 and TRBJ1-2, with 8 bases identical to TRBD1. CDR1 and CDR2 (germline): SEHNR, FQNEAQ (reference sequence). Trimming cost V 1 base and J 2 bases; bases outside gene matches: 0. The CDR3 consists of 14 residues. CDR3 bases: TGTGCCAGCAGCTTAGGACAGGGGAACTATGGCTACACCTTC. Its protein product is CASSLGQGNYGYTF.

The J gene is TRBJ2-3, the V gene TRBV28; 7 positions agree with TRBD2. After removal of 11 bases from V and 4 bases from J, the junction contained 9 bases not matched to a gene. In germline, CDR1 is MDHEN, CDR2 SYDVKM. This CDR3 spans 13 amino acids. This chain's CDR3 is CAGKEGGSDTQYF. The CDR3 DNA is TGTGCCGGCAAAGAGGGAGGGTCAGATACGCAGTATTTT.

The CDR3 here is CASIEGGAPPTNEKLFF. The CDR3 bases are TGTGCCAGCATCGAGGGGGGGGCTCCCCCAACTAATGAAAAACTGTTTTTT. This chain connects TRBV28 to TRBJ1-4; tentative D call: TRBD1 (6 bases). V lost 7 bases to trimming and J lost 0 bases, with 18 bases between them. In germline, CDR1 is MDHEN, CDR2 SYDVKM. The CDR3 consists of 17 residues.

The chain carries TRBV7-9 and TRBJ2-7; D is possibly TRBD1 (6 bases). Trimming removed 3 bases from V and 2 bases from J, with 14 bases in between. The germline V gene has CDR1 SEHNR and CDR2 FQNEAQ (reference sequence). The CDR3 spans 15 residues. CDR3 amino acids: CASSFLAGDAYEQYF. CDR3 sequence (DNA): TGTGCCAGCAGCTTTTTAGCAGGGGATGCCTACGAGCAGTACTTC.

The chain is built from TRBV4-3 and TRBJ2-7; 8 bases map to TRBD2. V was clipped by 0 bases and J by 0 bases; unmatched bases: 13. The CDR3 runs to 19 residues. CDR1 is LGHNA and CDR2 is YSLEER in the germline V gene. The CDR3: CASSQDRSFGTRNSYEQYF. In DNA form, the CDR3 reads TGCGCCAGCAGCCAAGATCGCAGTTTTGGGACTAGGAACTCCTACGAGCAGTACTTC.

The gene calls are TRBV7-2 and TRBJ2-3, with TRBD1 identical over 8 bases. The CDR3 consists of 16 residues. Germline V gives CDR1 SGHTA, CDR2 FQGNSA. Trimming took 3 bases from V and 1 from J; bases not matched to a gene: 6. This CDR3 is CASSFGLDRGTDTQYF. CDR3 nucleotides: TGTGCCAGCAGCTTTGGTTTGGACAGGGGCACAGATACGCAGTATTTT.

This chain links TRBV18 with TRBJ2-7; TRBD2 is a possible D gene (6 bases). CDR3 length equals 14 residues. Trimming cost V 0 bases and J 4 bases, with 10 bases left between them. Looked up from germline, CDR1 is KGHSH and CDR2 is LQKENI. The chain's CDR3 is CASSPPGRGYEQYF. DNA for the CDR3: TGTGCCAGCTCACCACCGGGGCGGGGATACGAGCAGTACTTC.

J is TRBJ2-7 and V is TRBV30; 8 bases match TRBD1. Looked up from germline, CDR1 is GTSNPN and CDR2 is SVGIG (reference sequence). CDR3 length: 13 amino acids. V trimming: 2 bases; J trimming: 6 bases; junction bases outside the gene matches: 6. The chain's CDR3 is CAWSSQGASEQYF. Written as DNA, the CDR3 is TGTGCCTGGAGTTCCCAGGGGGCAAGCGAGCAGTACTTC.

V usage is TRBV6-1 and J usage is TRBJ2-5; 9 bases are a match to TRBD1. This CDR3 is built from 16 residues. Unmatched junction bases numbered 8, after V lost 4 bases and J lost 2 bases. The germline gives CDR1 MNHNS, CDR2 SASEGT. The CDR3 sequence is CASSGLPGTGQETQYF. Written as DNA, the CDR3 is TGTGCCAGCAGTGGGCTACCCGGGACAGGGCAAGAGACCCAGTACTTC.

This rearrangement joins TRBV2 to TRBJ2-3, with 7 nucleotides matching TRBD1. The CDR3 totals 18 residues. Germline trimming cut 1 base from V and 5 bases from J; bases unmatched to any gene: 15. Germline loops: CDR1 SNHLY, CDR2 FYNNEI. In DNA form, the CDR3 reads TGTGCCAGCAGTGAAGTTTTGGGCAGGGGGACACGACTAGATACGCAGTATTTT. Protein sequence: CASSEVLGRGTRLDTQYF.

The gene calls are TRBV3-1 (or the pseudogene TRBV3-2) and TRBJ2-1, with D possibly being TRBD2 (6 bases). This CDR3 has 16 amino acids. The V end lost 8 bases, the J end lost 9 bases, and 26 bases lay between the germline ends. Germline values: CDR1 LGHDT, CDR2 YNNKEL (reference sequence). The CDR3 DNA reads TGTGCCAGCTGGGAACTGGGACTCACACCCGTTAGTGAGCAGTTCTTC. This encodes CASWELGLTPVSEQFF.

In the case of this clone: Within the sample, other DNA sequences also encode this same CDR3. The chain recombines TRBV5-1 with TRBJ2-1; D unresolved. V dropped 1 base and J dropped 0 bases, with 8 bases sitting between them. The CDR3 covers 15 residues. Germline CDR1 is SGHRS and CDR2 is YFSETQ. For the CDR3, the DNA is TGCGCCAGCAGCTTGACGACATCCTCCTACAATGAGCAGTTCTTC. This codes for CASSLTTSSYNEQFF.

The chain has TRBV29-1 and TRBJ2-5; D uncertain. Trimming removed 8 bases from V and 4 bases from J, with 11 bases in between. Germline CDR1 is SQVTM and CDR2 is ANQGSEA. This CDR3 comprises 11 residues. CDR3 region: CSPYPRETQYF. The CDR3 nucleotides are TGCAGCCCCTACCCCCGAGAGACCCAGTACTTC.

This clone was detected only once. V and J are TRBV10-2 and TRBJ2-5; no reliable D call. Per germline, CDR1 WSHSY and CDR2 SAAADI. CDR3 length equals 11 residues. Trimming cost V 3 bases and J 5 bases, with 4 bases left between them. The CDR3 nucleotides read TGCGCCAGCAGTGAATCGGAGACCCAGTACTTC. The encoded protein is CASSESETQYF.

The chain uses TRBV11-2 and TRBJ1-2, with D unresolved. The CDR3 loop spans 16 amino acids. Germline V gene data show CDR1 as SGHAT and CDR2 as FQNNGV. V lost 1 base and J 4 bases, leaving 16 bases between the germline ends. CDR3 sequence: CASSLVGQTPLYGYTF. In DNA form, the CDR3 reads TGTGCCAGCAGCTTAGTGGGCCAAACCCCCCTCTATGGCTACACCTTC. The complete variable domain, with remaining parts taken from reference TRBV11-2 and TRBJ1-2, reads EAGVAQSPRYKIIEKRQSVAFWCNPISGHATLYWYQQILGQGPKLLIQFQNNGVVDDSQLPKDRFSAERLKGVDSTLKIQPAKLEDSAVYLCASSLVGQTPLYGYTFGSGTRLTVV.

V gene TRBV11-2 combines with J gene TRBJ2-1, with 8 bases identical to TRBD2. Trimming cost V 4 bases and J 7 bases; bases outside gene matches: 12. The CDR3 contains 16 residues. Looked up from germline, CDR1 is SGHAT and CDR2 is FQNNGV. CDR3 sequence reads: CASSSRSGSFRNEQFF. CDR3 in DNA: TGTGCCAGCAGCTCGCGGAGCGGGAGCTTTCGTAATGAGCAGTTCTTC.

In this sample, this clone turned up once. This chain links TRBV28 with TRBJ2-3, with D uncertain. Looked up from germline, CDR1 is MDHEN and CDR2 is SYDVKM. Trimming left V 6 bases short and J 2 bases short, with 3 bases between. CDR3 length: 11 amino acids. The DNA for the CDR3 is TGTGCCAGCAGAGCCACAGATACGCAGTATTTT. It yields the protein CASRATDTQYF. Drawing the rest from reference TRBV28 and TRBJ2-3, the complete variable domain is DVKVTQSSRYLVKRTGEKVFLECVQDMDHENMFWYRQDPGLGLRLIYFSYDVKMKEKGDIPEGYSVSREKKERFSLILESASTNQTSMYLCASRATDTQYFGPGTRLTVL.

The chain carries TRBV4-3 and TRBJ2-3; 8 nucleotides match TRBD1. Germline values: CDR1 LGHNA, CDR2 YSLEER. The CDR3 runs 16 residues. With V trimmed by 1 base and J by 3 bases, 6 bases remained unmatched. The CDR3 nucleotides read TGCGCCAGCAGCCAAGGAAGTACAGGGGGAACAGATACGCAGTATTTT. As protein: CASSQGSTGGTDTQYF.